This T cell receptor (beta chain) was profiled in a study of T-cell reconstitution after alpha-beta-depleted transplantation in children. General study points: At around two months after transplant, the alpha-beta T cells were reportedly derived from several hundred expanded clones that came from non-depleted graft cells. There were some patients whose high TCRbeta diversity at day 60 came from surviving recipient T cells and thymic progenitors. Counts and diversity of T cells one year after transplant came mostly from newly produced T cells.

Of note for this clonotype: The antigen remains undetermined.

This CDR3 has 15 amino acids. The V and J ends lost 1 base and 1 base respectively, with 11 bases between them. The V gene's germline CDR1 is MNHEY and CDR2 SVGEGT. During its preparation, the TCRbeta library received unique molecular identifiers. Using its own MiXCR run on the PCR reads, TCRdb lists one record per CDR3 protein. The sample contains fewer than 700,000 distinct CDR3 sequences, 10% to 15% of which appear only once. Sequencing was performed on PBMCs, mostly from graft donor cells, taken 360 days after TCRalphabeta/CD19-depleted stem cell transplant. This TCR came from a male patient under 18 who had a stem cell transplant for acute myeloid leukemia, so the T cells may come from the graft donor. The gene calls are TRBV6-2 or TRBV6-3 and TRBJ2-7; D is perhaps TRBD2 (6 bases). Written as DNA, the CDR3 is TGTGCCAGCAGTTACTTCTCTAGCGAGTCCTACGAGCAGTACTTC. Protein: CASSYFSSESYEQYF.